A single TCR beta chain is shown here with its context. The antigen remains undetermined. V lost 0 bases and J 0 bases, leaving 7 bases between the germline ends. The CDR3 is 15 amino acids. Germline CDR1 SGDLS, CDR2 YYNGEE. The data were obtained in a study of OX40 agonist ivuxolimab in advanced cancers. Study-wide context: Males comprised 82.7% of the group, whose mean age was approximately 62 years (range about 20 to 90). Findings of the study overall: Patients with a partial response at 0.1-3.0 mg/kg had among the lowest clonal expansion. Researchers did not determine the expanded peripheral T cells' antigen specificity.

Assay used: immunoSEQ multiplex PCR; TCRdb lists only in-frame clones, some missing. The table lists roughly 76,000 clones, roughly 92% of them singletons, with less than 10% in the top ten. J is TRBJ1-3 and V is TRBV9; perhaps TRBD1 as D (6 bases). The specimen comprised CD4+ or CD8+ T cells sorted from blood, sampled in a trial of the OX40 agonist ivuxolimab. The receptor was derived from an adult with an advanced solid tumor such as melanoma, head and neck, liver or kidney cancer. DNA of the CDR3: TGTGCCAGCAGCGTAGAGGGGGGCTCTGGAAACACCATATATTTT. As protein: CASSVEGGSGNTIYF.